This paragraph covers one T cell receptor (beta chain) sequence. What it binds is not known. The data derive from a study of OX40 agonist ivuxolimab in advanced cancers. As for the study in general: Three patients responded partially, comprising one with hepatocellular carcinoma and two with cutaneous melanoma. Points from the study as a whole: At 0.1 to 3.0 mg/kg, CD4+ and CD8+ blood T cells expanded clonally by week 6.

After removal of 4 bases from V and 3 bases from J, the junction contained 15 bases not matched to a gene. CDR3 length: 17 amino acids. Germline lookup yields CDR1 SGHTS and CDR2 YDEGEE. Measured with immunoSEQ multiplex PCR; TCRdb has only the in-frame clones, and not every one. The sample has approximately 40,000 clones, around 88% seen once. Sequencing was performed on CD4+ or CD8+ T cells sorted from blood, taken in a trial of the OX40 agonist ivuxolimab. V usage is TRBV5-8 and J usage is TRBJ2-7; 8 bases line up with TRBD2. The receptor's source is an adult with an advanced solid tumor such as melanoma, head and neck, liver or kidney cancer. CDR3 DNA sequence: TGTGCCAGCAGCACCCTAACTAGCGGCGCCTCCATCTACGAGCAGTACTTC. It yields the protein CASSTLTSGASIYEQYF.